The clone carrying this TCR beta chain occurred many times. Its antigen is not known. As for time point: sample taken at primary tumor resection. Samples were donated by 72 untreated early-stage non-small cell lung cancer patients. Tumor, nontumor lung or frozen PBMC supplied whole RNA, sequenced without sorting. The data are from a study of spatial heterogeneity in lung cancer. Notes on the study in general: Counts of expanded alpha and beta TCRs within tumors tracked the tumor nonsynonymous mutation count.

The V gene lost 10 bases and the J gene lost 0 bases, with 12 bases spanning the gap. The CDR3 consists of 13 residues. Germline loops: CDR1 LNHDA, CDR2 SQIVND (reference sequence). A distinct unique molecular identifier was carried by each TCR cDNA molecule. Each CDR3 protein gets one entry after TCRdb re-called the 5' RACE reads with MiXCR. There are thousands of distinct CDR3 sequences in the sample; approximately 12% occur only once, and 11% lies in the top ten. The TCR originated in a male donor with early-stage non-small cell lung cancer. This specimen was lung tumor tissue, taken at surgery. J is TRBJ2-5 and V is TRBV19, with D possibly matching TRBD1 (5 bases). CDR3 sequence (DNA): TGTGCCACATCAGGGAAAGACCAAGAGACCCAGTACTTC. This gives the protein CATSGKDQETQYF.